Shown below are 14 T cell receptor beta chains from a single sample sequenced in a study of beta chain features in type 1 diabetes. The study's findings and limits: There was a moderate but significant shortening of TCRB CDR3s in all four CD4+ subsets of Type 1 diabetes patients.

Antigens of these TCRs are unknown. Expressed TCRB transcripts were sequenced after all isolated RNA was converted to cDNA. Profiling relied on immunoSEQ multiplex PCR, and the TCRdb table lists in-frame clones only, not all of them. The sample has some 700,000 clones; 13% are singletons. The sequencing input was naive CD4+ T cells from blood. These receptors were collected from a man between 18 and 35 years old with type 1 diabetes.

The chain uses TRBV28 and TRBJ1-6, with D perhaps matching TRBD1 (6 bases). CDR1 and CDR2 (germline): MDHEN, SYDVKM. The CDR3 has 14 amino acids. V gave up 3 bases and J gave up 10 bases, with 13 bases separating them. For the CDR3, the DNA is TGTGCCAGCAGTTTGTTGCAGGGGACATCACCCCTCCACTTT. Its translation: CASSLLQGTSPLHF. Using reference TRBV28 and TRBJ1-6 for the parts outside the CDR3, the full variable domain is DVKVTQSSRYLVKRTGEKVFLECVQDMDHENMFWYRQDPGLGLRLIYFSYDVKMKEKGDIPEGYSVSREKKERFSLILESASTNQTSMYLCASSLLQGTSPLHFGNGTRLTVT.

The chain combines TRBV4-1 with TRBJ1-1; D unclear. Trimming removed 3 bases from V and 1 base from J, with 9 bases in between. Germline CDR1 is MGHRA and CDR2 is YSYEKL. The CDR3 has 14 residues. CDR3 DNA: TGCGCCAGCAGCCACCCGGGTCCGAACACTGAAGCTTTCTTT. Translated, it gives CASSHPGPNTEAFF.

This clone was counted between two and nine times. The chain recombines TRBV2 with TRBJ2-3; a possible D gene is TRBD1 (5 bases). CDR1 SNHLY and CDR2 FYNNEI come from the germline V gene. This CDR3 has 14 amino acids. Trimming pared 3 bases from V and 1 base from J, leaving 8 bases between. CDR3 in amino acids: CASSEGQGTDTQYF. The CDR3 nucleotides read TGTGCCAGCAGTGAGGGGCAGGGCACAGATACGCAGTATTTT.

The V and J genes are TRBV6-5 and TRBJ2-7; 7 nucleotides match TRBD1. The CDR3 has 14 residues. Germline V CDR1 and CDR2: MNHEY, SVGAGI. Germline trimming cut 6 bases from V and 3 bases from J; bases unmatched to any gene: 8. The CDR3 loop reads CASRLTGVGYEQYF. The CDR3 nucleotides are TGTGCCAGCAGACTTACAGGGGTAGGCTACGAGCAGTACTTC.

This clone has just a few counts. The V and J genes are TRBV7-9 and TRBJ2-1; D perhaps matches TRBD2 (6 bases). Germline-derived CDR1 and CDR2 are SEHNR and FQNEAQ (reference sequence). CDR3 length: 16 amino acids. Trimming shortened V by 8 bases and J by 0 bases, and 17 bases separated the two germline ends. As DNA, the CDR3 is TGTGCCAGCTGGCCGTCGGGGGTGAGCTCCTACAATGAGCAGTTCTTC. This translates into CASWPSGVSSYNEQFF.

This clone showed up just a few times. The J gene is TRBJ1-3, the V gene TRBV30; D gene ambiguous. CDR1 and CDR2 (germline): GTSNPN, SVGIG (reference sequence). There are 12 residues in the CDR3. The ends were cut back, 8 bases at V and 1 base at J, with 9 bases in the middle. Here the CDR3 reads CAGSVSGNTIYF. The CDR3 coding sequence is TGTGCCGGATCCGTTTCTGGAAACACCATATATTTT.

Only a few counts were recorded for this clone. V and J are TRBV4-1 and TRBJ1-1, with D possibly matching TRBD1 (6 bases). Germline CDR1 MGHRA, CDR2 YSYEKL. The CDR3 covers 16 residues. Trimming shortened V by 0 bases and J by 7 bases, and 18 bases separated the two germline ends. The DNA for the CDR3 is TGCGCCAGCAGCCAAGACGGGCTACAGGGTCGGAATGAAGCTTTCTTT. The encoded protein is CASSQDGLQGRNEAFF.

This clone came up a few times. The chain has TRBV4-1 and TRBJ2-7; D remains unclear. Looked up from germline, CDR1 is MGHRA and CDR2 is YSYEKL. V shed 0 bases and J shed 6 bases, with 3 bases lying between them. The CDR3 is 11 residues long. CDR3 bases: TGCGCCAGCAGCCAAGAATCCGAGCAGTACTTC. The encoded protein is CASSQESEQYF.

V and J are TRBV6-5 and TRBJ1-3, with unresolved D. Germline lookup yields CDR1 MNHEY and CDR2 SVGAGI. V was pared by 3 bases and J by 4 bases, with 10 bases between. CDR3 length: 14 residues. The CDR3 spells CASSYMTGGNTIYF. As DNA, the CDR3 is TGTGCCAGCAGTTATATGACGGGCGGAAACACCATATATTTT.

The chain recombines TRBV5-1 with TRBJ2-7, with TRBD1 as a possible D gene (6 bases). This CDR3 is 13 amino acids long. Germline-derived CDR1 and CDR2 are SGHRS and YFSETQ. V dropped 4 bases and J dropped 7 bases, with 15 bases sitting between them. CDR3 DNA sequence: TGCGCCAGCAGCCCGGGACATCTATGGGAGCAGTACTTC. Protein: CASSPGHLWEQYF. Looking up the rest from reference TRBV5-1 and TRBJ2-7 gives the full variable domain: KAGVTQTPRYLIKTRGQQVTLSCSPISGHRSVSWYQQTPGQGLQFLFEYFSETQRNKGNFPGRFSGRQFSNSRSEMNVSTLELGDSALYLCASSPGHLWEQYFGPGTRLTVT.

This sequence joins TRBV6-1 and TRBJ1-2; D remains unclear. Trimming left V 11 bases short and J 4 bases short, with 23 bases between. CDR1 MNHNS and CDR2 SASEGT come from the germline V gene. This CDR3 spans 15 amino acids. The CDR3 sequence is CASLRSPGVTYGYTF. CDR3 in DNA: TGTGCCTCCCTTCGGTCACCCGGGGTGACCTATGGCTACACCTTC.

This CDR3 is CASSTPGQGVDTGELFF. The DNA of the CDR3 is TGTGCCAGCAGTACCCCGGGACAGGGGGTCGACACCGGGGAGCTGTTTTTT. The chain recombines TRBV28 with TRBJ2-2, with 11 bases fitting TRBD1. CDR3 length: 17 amino acids. The germline CDR1 and CDR2 sequences are MDHEN and SYDVKM. Trimming removed 5 bases from V and 3 bases from J; junction bases left unmatched: 8.

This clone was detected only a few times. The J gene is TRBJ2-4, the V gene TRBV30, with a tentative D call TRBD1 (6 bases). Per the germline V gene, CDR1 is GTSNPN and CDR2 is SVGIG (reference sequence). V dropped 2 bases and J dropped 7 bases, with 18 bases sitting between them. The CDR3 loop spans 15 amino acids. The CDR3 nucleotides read TGTGCCTGGAGTCCATTAACAGGGTTTGTGAACATTCAGTACTTC. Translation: CAWSPLTGFVNIQYF. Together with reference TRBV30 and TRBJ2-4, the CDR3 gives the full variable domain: SQTIHQWPATLVQPVGSPLSLECTVEGTSNPNLYWYRQAAGRGLQLLFYSVGIGQISSEVPQNLSASRPQDRQFILSSKKLLLSDSGFYLCAWSPLTGFVNIQYFGAGTRLSVL.

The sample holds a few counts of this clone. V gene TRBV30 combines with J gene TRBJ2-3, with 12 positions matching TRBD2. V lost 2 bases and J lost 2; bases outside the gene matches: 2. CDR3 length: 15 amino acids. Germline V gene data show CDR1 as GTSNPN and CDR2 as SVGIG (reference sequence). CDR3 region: CAWSPSGGATDTQYF. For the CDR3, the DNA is TGTGCCTGGAGTCCTAGCGGGGGGGCCACAGATACGCAGTATTTT.